Listed below are T cell receptor beta chains from one sample, sequenced in a study of T cell repertoires in cytomegalovirus infection. MiXCR, applied by TCRdb to the reads, yields one record per CDR3 protein. This table holds around 740,000 distinct CDR3 sequences, approximately 40% found once. Sequencing was done on a sample of PBMCs. Source of these receptors: a human donor in good health (CMV status not recorded). Some clones in this sample may be carry-over from other donors' samples. The CDR3 runs from the conserved cysteine through the conserved F or W. D genes are given only for firm matches. Some rows mark clone size as missing; the rest say once, few, many or name a class of expanded clone.

v_gene	d_gene	j_gene	abundance	CDR3aa	CDR3nt
TRBV7-3	TRBD1	TRBJ1-5	many	CASSPTGAVGEPQHF	TGTGCCAGCAGCCCGACAGGGGCCGTCGGGGAGCCCCAGCATTTT
TRBV6-1	TRBD1	TRBJ2-3	-	CASSSRGALGTGGIRTDTQYF	TGTGCCAGCAGCAGTAGGGGTGCATTGGGGACAGGGGGCATCAGAACAGATACGCAGTATTTT
TRBV28	-	TRBJ1-1	-	CGAGEAFF	TGTGGGGCGGGAGAAGCTTTCTTT
TRBV6-1	TRBD2	TRBJ2-1	many	CASSDLAGDPNYNEQFF	TGTGCCAGCAGTGATCTAGCGGGAGACCCCAACTACAATGAGCAGTTCTTC
TRBV10-2	-	TRBJ1-5	-	CASSDTRGLLNQPQHF	TGCGCCAGCAGTGATACCCGCGGACTGTTAAATCAGCCCCAGCATTTT
TRBV7-2	-	TRBJ1-4	-	CASSSPPGGNEKLFF	TGTGCCAGCAGCTCTCCGCCCGGGGGTAATGAAAAACTGTTTTTT
TRBV4-1	TRBD1	TRBJ2-7	many	CASSHTGGYEQYF	TGCGCCAGCAGCCACACAGGGGGCTACGAGCAGTACTTC
TRBV6-2/TRBV6-3	-	TRBJ1-5	few	CASSYSIGQTHGNQPQHF	TGTGCCAGCAGTTACTCGATTGGACAGACCCATGGCAATCAGCCCCAGCATTTT
TRBV7-3	-	TRBJ1-1	-	CASRGGGMNTEAFF	TGTGCAAGCAGAGGGGGGGGGATGAACACTGAAGCTTTCTTT
TRBV4-1	-	TRBJ1-4	many	CASSQDTGGGEKLFF	TGCGCCAGCAGCCAAGATACGGGGGGCGGTGAAAAACTGTTTTTT
TRBV12-3/TRBV12-4	-	TRBJ2-5	-	CASSRTLGTQYF	TGTGCCAGCAGTCGGACACTGGGGACCCAGTACTTC
TRBV7-9	TRBD1	TRBJ2-1	many	CASSSPPTSGQGKNSNEQFF	TGTGCCAGCAGCTCCCCGCCTACCTCGGGACAGGGGAAAAATTCCAATGAGCAGTTCTTC
TRBV28	TRBD2	TRBJ2-2	once	CASTSSGKNTGELFF	TGTGCCAGCACCTCAAGCGGGAAGAACACCGGGGAGCTGTTTTTT
TRBV4-1	TRBD1	TRBJ1-2	few	CASSQVDRGHNYGYTF	TGCGCCAGCAGCCAAGTGGACAGGGGGCACAACTATGGCTACACCTTC
TRBV28	-	TRBJ1-2	-	CASSLPTGVGVNGYTF	TGTGCCAGCAGTCTCCCTACAGGAGTTGGTGTGAATGGCTACACCTTC
TRBV4-1	TRBD1	TRBJ1-6	few	CASSQAMSGGDSPLHF	TGCGCCAGCAGCCAAGCTATGTCAGGGGGGGATTCACCCCTCCACTTT
TRBV28	-	TRBJ1-3	-	CASSLFLGQRMENTIYF	TGTGCCAGCAGTTTATTCCTTGGACAGCGAATGGAGAACACCATATATTTT
TRBV29-1	-	TRBJ2-1	once	CSVVGGEVSYNEQFF	TGCAGCGTTGTGGGCGGAGAAGTCTCCTACAATGAGCAGTTCTTC
TRBV5-1	-	TRBJ2-5	-	CASSAGAGYQETQYF	TGCGCCAGCAGCGCCGGAGCAGGCTACCAAGAGACCCAGTACTTC
TRBV3-1	-	TRBJ1-3	-	CASSRDSRNTIYF	TGTGCCAGCAGTCGAGACAGTCGAAACACCATATATTTT
TRBV2	-	TRBJ1-1	-	CASSGVIATEAFF	TGTGCCAGCAGTGGGGTTATTGCCACTGAAGCTTTCTTT
TRBV7-6	-	TRBJ2-7	-	CASSETRGSSCEQYF	TGTGCCAGCAGCGAGACCCGGGGGAGCTCCTGCGAGCAGTACTTC
TRBV9	TRBD2	TRBJ2-2	-	CASSVGVAGQNTGELFF	TGTGCCAGCAGCGTAGGGGTAGCGGGGCAGAACACCGGGGAGCTGTTTTTT
TRBV30	-	TRBJ2-1	few	CACLQGYRDEQFF	TGTGCCTGCCTACAGGGATATCGGGATGAGCAGTTCTTC
TRBV20-1	-	TRBJ1-4	-	CSASPLGGHHDEKLFF	TGCAGTGCTAGCCCCCTTGGGGGCCATCATGATGAAAAACTGTTTTTT
TRBV20-1	-	TRBJ1-4	-	CSARDPRTATNEKLFF	TGCAGTGCTAGAGACCCGAGGACAGCAACTAATGAAAAACTGTTTTTT
TRBV3-1	-	TRBJ2-1	-	CASSHTSGDGNSYNEQFF	TGTGCCAGCAGCCACACGAGTGGGGACGGAAACTCCTACAATGAGCAGTTCTTC
TRBV25-1	TRBD1	TRBJ1-4	-	CASSEITDREDEKLFF	TGTGCCAGCAGCGAAATAACAGACAGGGAGGATGAAAAACTGTTTTTT
TRBV10-3	TRBD1	TRBJ1-1	few	CATTGGGAEAFF	TGTGCCACTACAGGGGGGGGAGCTGAAGCTTTCTTT
TRBV11-2	TRBD2	TRBJ2-1	few	CASRPTSGSPHEQFF	TGTGCCAGCAGGCCAACTAGCGGGAGCCCCCATGAGCAGTTCTTC
TRBV7-3	TRBD2	TRBJ2-1	few	CASSFRGVNEQFF	TGTGCCAGCAGCTTTCGGGGGGTCAATGAGCAGTTCTTC
TRBV7-8	-	TRBJ2-5	-	CASSSSAGMMETQYF	TGTGCCAGCAGCTCGTCGGCAGGGATGATGGAGACCCAGTACTTC
TRBV20-1	-	TRBJ1-6	-	CGTSANRGNSPLHF	TGCGGAACGAGTGCAAACCGAGGAAATTCACCCCTCCACTTT
TRBV24-1	-	TRBJ1-1	-	CATSRGNTEAFF	TGTGCCACTAGCCGCGGAAACACTGAAGCTTTCTTT
TRBV12-3/TRBV12-4	-	TRBJ1-5	many	CASSFVTGPREYSNQPQHF	TGTGCCAGCAGTTTCGTGACGGGACCCAGGGAATATAGCAATCAGCCCCAGCATTTT
TRBV5-8	-	TRBJ2-1	-	CASSSLGGSYNEQFF	TGTGCCAGCAGCTCATTGGGGGGATCCTACAATGAGCAGTTCTTC
TRBV28	-	TRBJ1-5	few	CATQPGAGRPQPQHF	TGTGCCACCCAGCCCGGGGCCGGCCGGCCTCAGCCCCAGCATTTT
TRBV28	TRBD1	TRBJ2-7	-	CASSFWKQGALEQYF	TGTGCCAGCAGTTTTTGGAAACAGGGGGCACTCGAGCAGTACTTC
TRBV11-2	-	TRBJ2-1	once	CASSFPQDLPYEQFF	TGTGCCAGCAGCTTTCCCCAGGACCTACCCTACGAGCAGTTCTTC
TRBV27	-	TRBJ1-5	-	CASSRASWGNQPQHF	TGTGCCAGCAGCCGGGCCTCATGGGGCAATCAGCCCCAGCATTTT
TRBV2	-	TRBJ1-6	-	CASREVTYNSPLHF	TGTGCCAGCAGGGAGGTTACCTATAATTCACCCCTCCACTTT
TRBV12-5	-	TRBJ1-1	few	CASGLRENTEAFF	TGTGCTAGTGGTTTGAGAGAGAACACTGAAGCTTTCTTT
TRBV18	TRBD1	TRBJ1-2	-	CASSPDQGAAGYTF	TGTGCCAGCTCACCAGATCAGGGGGCTGCTGGCTACACCTTC
TRBV5-6	-	TRBJ1-1	-	CASSLAPDTLLNTEAFF	TGTGCCAGCAGCTTGGCTCCTGACACTCTATTGAACACTGAAGCTTTCTTT
TRBV6-6	-	TRBJ2-1	-	CASSGSNGISNEQFF	TGTGCCAGCAGTGGGTCTAACGGAATCTCAAATGAGCAGTTCTTC
TRBV5-1	-	TRBJ1-6	few	CASSLSRGGGYRDLHF	TGCGCCAGCAGTCTCTCACGTGGCGGGGGTTACCGGGACCTCCACTTT
TRBV10-3	-	TRBJ2-7	few	CAIRATGIYEQYF	TGTGCCATCAGGGCGACAGGAATCTACGAGCAGTACTTC
TRBV28	-	TRBJ1-1	-	CASRTIDRNTEAFF	TGTGCCAGCAGAACGATCGACAGGAACACTGAAGCTTTCTTT